A few counts support the clone carrying this T cell receptor (beta chain). This specimen belongs to a study of patients and donors after allogeneic stem cell transplantation. TCRdb used MiXCR to reprocess the RT-PCR reads, holding one entry per CDR3 protein. The table shows about a million distinct CDR3 sequences, with around 17% occurring only once. The sequence derives from a human donor who was either an allogeneic HSCT recipient or a stem cell or donor lymphocyte infusion donor (not recorded which). It is not recorded whose cells these are; they may come from a transplant donor. Sequencing used blood, either unsorted or a sorted T cell fraction (not recorded which).

CDR3 sequence (DNA): TGTGCCAGCAGTTACGCCCGACAGGGGCGAGGCACTGAAGCTTTCTTT. Amino acid sequence: CASSYARQGRGTEAFF. The chain links TRBV6-5 to TRBJ1-1; 8 bases match TRBD1. CDR3 size: 16 residues. V trimming: 2 bases; J trimming: 4 bases; junction bases outside the gene matches: 9. From germline, CDR1 is MNHEY and CDR2 SVGAGI.